Given below is one TCR beta chain in context. Original processing methods: Counts of nucleated cells, estimated from reference gene primer amplification, were obtained. Repertoires were generated with immunoSEQ multiplex PCR, while TCRdb's copy carries only in-frame clones and drops some. Clone size and V and J calls were adopted from that table, with D and trimming inferred from the DNA. The table shows approximately 99,000 clones, with 88% occurring only once. The data derive from a study of blood T cell repertoires in COVID-19. The wider study: COVID-19 samples collected from the United States, Italy and Spain covered acute and convalescent phases. Sources were T cells, B-cell-depleted T cells, or PBMCs; the material itself was cDNA or gDNA.

The sequencing sample was made of peripheral blood. This TCR was recovered from a human donor in a cohort sampled during active COVID-19.

The chain's CDR3 is CASRELGRGTDTQYF. CDR3 sequence (DNA): TGCGCCAGCAGGGAATTGGGCAGGGGCACAGATACGCAGTATTTT. The V call is TRBV5-1, the J call TRBJ2-3; D is perhaps TRBD1 (5 bases). The CDR3 is 15 amino acids. V lost 5 bases and J lost 1, with 14 bases in between. Looked up from germline, CDR1 is SGHRS and CDR2 is YFSETQ.